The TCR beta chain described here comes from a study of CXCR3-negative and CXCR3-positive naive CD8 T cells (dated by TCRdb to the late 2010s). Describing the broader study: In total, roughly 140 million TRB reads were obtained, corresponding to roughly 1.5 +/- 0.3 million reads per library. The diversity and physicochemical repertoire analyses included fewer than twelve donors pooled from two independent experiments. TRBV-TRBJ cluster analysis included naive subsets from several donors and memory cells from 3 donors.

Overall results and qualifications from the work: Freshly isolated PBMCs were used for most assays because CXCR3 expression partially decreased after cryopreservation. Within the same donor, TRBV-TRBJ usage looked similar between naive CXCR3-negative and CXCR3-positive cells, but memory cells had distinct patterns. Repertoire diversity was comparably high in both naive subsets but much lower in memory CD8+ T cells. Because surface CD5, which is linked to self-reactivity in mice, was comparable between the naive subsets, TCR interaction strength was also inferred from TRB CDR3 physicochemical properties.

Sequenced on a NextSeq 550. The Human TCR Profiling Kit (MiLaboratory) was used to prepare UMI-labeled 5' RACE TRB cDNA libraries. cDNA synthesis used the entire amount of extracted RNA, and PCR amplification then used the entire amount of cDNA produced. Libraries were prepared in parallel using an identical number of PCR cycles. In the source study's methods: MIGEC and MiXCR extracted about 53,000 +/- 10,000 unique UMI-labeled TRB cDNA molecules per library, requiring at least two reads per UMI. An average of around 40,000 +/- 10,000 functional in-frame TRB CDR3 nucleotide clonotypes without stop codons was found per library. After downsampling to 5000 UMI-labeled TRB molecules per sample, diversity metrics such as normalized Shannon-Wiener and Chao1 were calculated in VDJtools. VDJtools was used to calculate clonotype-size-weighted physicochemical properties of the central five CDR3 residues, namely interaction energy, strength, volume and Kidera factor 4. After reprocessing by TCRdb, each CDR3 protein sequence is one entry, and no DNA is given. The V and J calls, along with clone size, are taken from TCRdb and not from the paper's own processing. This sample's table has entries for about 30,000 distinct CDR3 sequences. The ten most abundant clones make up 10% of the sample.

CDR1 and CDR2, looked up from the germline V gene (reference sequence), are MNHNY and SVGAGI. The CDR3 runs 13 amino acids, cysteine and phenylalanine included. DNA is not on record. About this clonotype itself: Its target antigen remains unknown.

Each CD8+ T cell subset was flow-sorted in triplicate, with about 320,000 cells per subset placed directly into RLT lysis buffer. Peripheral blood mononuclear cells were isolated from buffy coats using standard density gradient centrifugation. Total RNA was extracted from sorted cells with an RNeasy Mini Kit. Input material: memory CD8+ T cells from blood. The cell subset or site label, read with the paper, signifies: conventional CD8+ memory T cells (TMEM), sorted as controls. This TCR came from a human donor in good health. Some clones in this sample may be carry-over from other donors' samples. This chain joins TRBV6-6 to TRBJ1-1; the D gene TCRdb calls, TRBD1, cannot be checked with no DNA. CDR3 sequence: CASSQGLNTEAFF.